This entry lists 15 T cell receptor beta chains sequenced from one sample in a study of T cells in Graves' hyperthyroidism and ophthalmopathy. Amplified regions were TCR beta CDR3 sequences from RNA transcripts. First-round RT-PCR targeting the TCR CDR3 was performed with the HTBI primer set. Each CDR3 protein is one row after TCRdb ran MiXCR on the multiplex PCR reads. The sample lists about 640,000 distinct CDR3 sequences; less than 25% were seen once. Input material: blood. The receptors stem from a man aged 25 to 45 with Graves' ophthalmopathy.

Details on this clonotype: This could be a read error, since a much larger clone is one nucleotide away. The V call is TRBV5-1, the J call TRBJ1-4; 11 nucleotides match TRBD1. The CDR3 totals 16 residues. J gave up 4 bases and V 0 bases, and 2 bases lay outside the gene matches. In germline, CDR1 is SGHRS, CDR2 YFSETQ. For the CDR3, the DNA is TGCGCCAGCAGCTTGGTGGGACAGGGGGTTAATGAAAAACTGTTTTTT. As protein: CASSLVGQGVNEKLFF.

This clonotype was counted at least ten times. The rearrangement uses TRBV28 and TRBJ1-1; D ambiguous. The CDR3 has 15 amino acids. V lost 6 bases and J lost 6, with 20 bases in between. Looked up from germline, CDR1 is MDHEN and CDR2 is SYDVKM. The CDR3 here is CASSSRMREIAEAFF. DNA for the CDR3: TGTGCCAGCAGCTCCCGAATGCGGGAGATCGCTGAAGCTTTCTTT.

The chain has TRBV29-1 and TRBJ1-1; 9 bases match TRBD1. This CDR3 is 13 amino acids long. From germline, CDR1 is SQVTM and CDR2 ANQGSEA. With V trimmed by 5 bases and J by 0 bases, 1 base remained unmatched. The CDR3 DNA sequence: TGCAGCGTTACAGGGGGCATGAACACTGAAGCTTTCTTT. It encodes CSVTGGMNTEAFF.

This clonotype was recorded many times. V and J are TRBV11-1 and TRBJ2-7; D could derive from TRBD1 or TRBD2 (5 bases each). Deletions cut 5 bases from V and 4 bases from J, with 12 bases between. Germline loops: CDR1 SGHAT, CDR2 FQDESV (reference sequence). This CDR3 has 13 amino acids. The CDR3 is CASSHGTNYEQYF. CDR3 bases: TGTGCCAGCAGCCACGGGACGAATTACGAGCAGTACTTC. The full variable domain, in which reference TRBV11-1 and TRBJ2-7 provide the parts outside the CDR3, is EAEVAQSPRYKITEKSQAVAFWCDPISGHATLYWYRQILGQGPELLVQFQDESVVDDSQLPKDRFSAERLKGVDSTLKIQPAELGDSAMYLCASSHGTNYEQYFGPGTRLTVT.

This clonotype was detected only a few times. The V gene is TRBV2, the J gene TRBJ2-1; tentative D call: TRBD2 (6 bases). CDR3 size: 17 residues. Germline V gives CDR1 SNHLY, CDR2 FYNNEI. V lost 6 bases and J lost 7, with 25 bases in between. CDR3 nucleotide sequence: TGTGCCAGCAGATTCCAGACGGGACTGAATATTGGGAATGAGCAGTTCTTC. Encoded protein: CASRFQTGLNIGNEQFF.

The table lists this clonotype with a few counts. V is TRBV6-5 and J is TRBJ1-6, with 11 nucleotides matching TRBD1. V shed 0 bases, J shed 10 bases, and the junction held 2 bases outside the gene matches. Germline lookup yields CDR1 MNHEY and CDR2 SVGAGI. CDR3 length: 15 residues. The chain's CDR3 is CASSYSGQGASPLHF. CDR3 DNA: TGTGCCAGCAGTTACTCCGGACAGGGGGCATCACCCCTCCACTTT.

This rearrangement joins TRBV24-1 to TRBJ2-1; 9 nucleotides match TRBD2. Germline values: CDR1 KGHDR, CDR2 SFDVKD. V shed 4 bases and J 6 bases; nucleotides not matched to a gene: 9. The CDR3 contains 16 residues. The CDR3 loop is CATSDPGLASFNEQFF. DNA for the CDR3: TGTGCCACCAGTGACCCGGGACTAGCTAGTTTCAATGAGCAGTTCTTC.

This clonotype came up a few times. The chain joins TRBV7-2 to TRBJ2-5; tentatively, D is TRBD2 (5 bases). Germline values: CDR1 SGHTA, CDR2 FQGNSA. The CDR3 runs 14 residues. Between the trimmed V and J ends, which lost 3 bases and 1 base, there was a span of 9 bases. The CDR3 sequence: CASSFRTPQETQYF. In nucleotides, the CDR3 is TGTGCCAGCAGCTTTCGGACTCCCCAAGAGACCCAGTACTTC.

This clonotype was seen many times. The chain employs TRBV28 and TRBJ2-7; D possibly corresponds to TRBD1 (6 bases). Deletions cut 2 bases from V and 5 bases from J, with 13 bases between. From germline, CDR1 is MDHEN and CDR2 SYDVKM. The CDR3 covers 14 residues. The CDR3 DNA sequence: TGTGCCAGCAGTTTAGCCCCCCAGGGGAACGAGCAGTACTTC. It yields the protein CASSLAPQGNEQYF.

The chain is built from TRBV3-1 and TRBJ2-3, with 10 bases that match TRBD2. The CDR3 has 15 residues. With 0 bases clipped from V and 6 bases from J, the junction kept 3 bases outside the gene matches. Per germline, CDR1 LGHDT and CDR2 YNNKEL (reference sequence). In DNA, the CDR3 is TGTGCCAGCAGCCAAGATCTAGCGGGAGTGGATACGCAGTATTTT. Its protein product is CASSQDLAGVDTQYF.

This clonotype was observed many times. V usage is TRBV7-9 and J usage is TRBJ2-7, with a weak D call TRBD1 (5 bases). The CDR3 consists of 15 residues. Germline CDR1 and CDR2: SEHNR and FQNEAQ (reference sequence). V gave up 3 bases and J gave up 4 bases, with 16 bases separating them. This CDR3 is CASSFVSGRPYEQYF. CDR3 coding DNA: TGTGCCAGCAGCTTTGTGTCAGGGCGTCCGTACGAGCAGTACTTC.

The genes are TRBV4-2 and TRBJ2-3, with TRBD2 matching over 7 bases. V lost 4 bases to trimming and J lost 2 bases; unmatched junction nucleotides: 3. This CDR3 is 14 amino acids long. The V gene's germline CDR1 is LGHNA and CDR2 YNFKEQ. In nucleotides, the CDR3 is TGTGCCAGCAGCCCTAGCGGATACACAGATACGCAGTATTTT. This encodes CASSPSGYTDTQYF.

The chain is built from TRBV7-2 and TRBJ2-1, with 11 bases lining up with TRBD2. Germline CDR1 is SGHTA and CDR2 is FQGNSA. This CDR3 is 16 amino acids long. Trimming removed 1 base from V and 6 bases from J; junction bases left unmatched: 5. The CDR3 coding sequence is TGTGCCAGCAGCTTAGAATATAGCGGGAGGGCCAATGAGCAGTTCTTC. Protein: CASSLEYSGRANEQFF. Together with reference TRBV7-2 and TRBJ2-1, the CDR3 gives the full variable domain: GAGVSQSPSNKVTEKGKDVELRCDPISGHTALYWYRQSLGQGLEFLIYFQGNSAPDKSGLPSDRFSAERTGGSVSTLTIQRTQQEDSAVYLCASSLEYSGRANEQFFGPGTRLTVL.

V usage is TRBV7-9 and J usage is TRBJ1-5; D is perhaps TRBD1 (6 bases). The CDR3 covers 14 residues. Germline lookup yields CDR1 SEHNR and CDR2 FQNEAQ (reference sequence). Deletions cut 3 bases from V and 7 bases from J, with 13 bases between. The CDR3 bases are TGTGCCAGCAGCTTTGGGGGGCCGAGGCAGCCCCAGCATTTT. It yields the protein CASSFGGPRQPQHF. The full variable domain, with the rest looked up from reference TRBV7-9 and TRBJ1-5, is DTGVSQNPRHKITKRGQNVTFRCDPISEHNRLYWYRQTLGQGPEFLTYFQNEAQLEKSRLLSDRFSAERPKGSFSTLEIQRTEQGDSAMYLCASSFGGPRQPQHFGDGTRLSIL.

The chain joins TRBV28 to TRBJ2-2; TRBD2 aligns across 10 bases. The germline V gene has CDR1 MDHEN and CDR2 SYDVKM. The J segment lost 4 bases and the V segment lost 7 bases, leaving 3 bases of the junction unmatched. There are 14 residues in the CDR3. CDR3 nucleotides: TGTGCCAGCATCCTAGCGGGAGTCACCGGGGAGCTGTTTTTT. This sequence encodes CASILAGVTGELFF.